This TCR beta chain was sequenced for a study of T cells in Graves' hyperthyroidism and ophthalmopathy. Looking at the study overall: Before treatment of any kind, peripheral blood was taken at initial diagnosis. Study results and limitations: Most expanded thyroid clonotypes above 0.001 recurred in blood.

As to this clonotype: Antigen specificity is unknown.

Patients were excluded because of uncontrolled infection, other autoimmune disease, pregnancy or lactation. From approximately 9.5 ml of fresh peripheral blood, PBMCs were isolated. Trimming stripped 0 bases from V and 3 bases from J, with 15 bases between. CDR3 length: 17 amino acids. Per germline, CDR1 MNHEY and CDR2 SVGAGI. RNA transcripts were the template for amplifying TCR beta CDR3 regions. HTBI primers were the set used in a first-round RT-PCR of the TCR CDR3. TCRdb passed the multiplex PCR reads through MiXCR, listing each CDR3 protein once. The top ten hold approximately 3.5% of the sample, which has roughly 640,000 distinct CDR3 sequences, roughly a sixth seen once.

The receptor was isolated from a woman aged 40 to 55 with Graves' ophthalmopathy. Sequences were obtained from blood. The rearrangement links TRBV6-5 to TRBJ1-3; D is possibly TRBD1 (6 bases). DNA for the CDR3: TGTGCCAGCAGTTACTCGGGCAGGGGTGGCTTTGGAAACACCATATATTTT. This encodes CASSYSGRGGFGNTIYF.